Shown below are 8 T cell receptor beta chains from a single sample sequenced in a study of blood T cell repertoires in COVID-19. Produced via immunoSEQ multiplex PCR; TCRdb's table is partial and in-frame only. The profile covers some 270,000 clones, with 70% to 90% appearing a single time and about 4% taken by the ten largest. Sequenced input: PBMCs or T cells enriched from blood (not recorded which). The source of these receptors is a woman aged 25 to 39 with acute COVID-19.

This clone has just a few counts. The rearrangement links TRBV4-2 to TRBJ2-7; 9 bases align to TRBD1. J gave up 5 bases and V 2 bases, and 10 bases lay outside the gene matches. The germline gives CDR1 LGHNA, CDR2 YNFKEQ. The CDR3 sequence is 16 residues long. CDR3 DNA: TGTGCCAGCAGCCAAAATCCCCCGGGACAGGGTCACGAGCAGTACTTC. It is translated as CASSQNPPGQGHEQYF.

The rearrangement uses TRBV5-1 and TRBJ1-4; D is uncertain. Germline CDR1 is SGHRS and CDR2 is YFSETQ. This CDR3 has 14 residues. Trimming pared 4 bases from V and 7 bases from J, leaving 14 bases between. As DNA, the CDR3 is TGCGCCAGCAGCCCACTAGATCTAGGTGAAAAACTGTTTTTT. It codes for CASSPLDLGEKLFF. Based on the CDR3 plus reference TRBV5-1 and TRBJ1-4, the full variable domain is KAGVTQTPRYLIKTRGQQVTLSCSPISGHRSVSWYQQTPGQGLQFLFEYFSETQRNKGNFPGRFSGRQFSNSRSEMNVSTLELGDSALYLCASSPLDLGEKLFFGSGTQLSVL.

The chain couples TRBV28 to TRBJ2-7; D may be TRBD1 (6 bases). Germline V gene lookup returns CDR1 MDHEN and CDR2 SYDVKM. Trimming took 5 bases from V and 3 from J, leaving 26 bases between them. The CDR3 is made up of 18 amino acids. The CDR3 bases are TGTGCCAGCAGTACCCTCCCTTCCGACAGGTCAAGGAACTACGAGCAGTACTTC. Its protein product is CASSTLPSDRSRNYEQYF.

The chain carries TRBV28 and TRBJ1-4; 7 positions agree with TRBD1. Trimming removed 5 bases from V and 6 bases from J; junction bases left unmatched: 9. This CDR3 is built from 15 residues. Germline V gene lookup returns CDR1 MDHEN and CDR2 SYDVKM. CDR3 sequence (DNA): TGTGCCAGCAGTATTTACAGGGGTTACGATGAAAAACTGTTTTTT. Translating gives CASSIYRGYDEKLFF.

This clone was recorded a few times. The chain uses TRBV5-1 and TRBJ2-7, with D possibly TRBD1 on 6 matching bases. Per the germline V gene, CDR1 is SGHRS and CDR2 is YFSETQ. Trimming took 2 bases from V and 0 from J, leaving 12 bases between them. This CDR3 comprises 15 residues. The CDR3 DNA is TGCGCCAGCAGCTTTTCAGGGGCAGGCTCCTACGAGCAGTACTTC. This gives the protein CASSFSGAGSYEQYF.

In DNA, the CDR3 is TGTGCCAGCAGCTATAGGTCGGGAGGGCCGGACGAGCAGTACTTC. Translation: CASSYRSGGPDEQYF. The rearrangement joins TRBV5-6 to TRBJ2-7, with 8 bases lining up with TRBD2. The CDR3 spans 15 residues. V dropped 3 bases and J dropped 5; count of bases not matched to a gene: 10. Germline CDR1 is SGHDT and CDR2 is YYEEEE.

This clone appeared a single time. The rearrangement links TRBV3-1 (or the pseudogene TRBV3-2) to TRBJ2-3; 14 bases fit TRBD2. V shed 4 bases and J 3 bases; nucleotides not matched to a gene: 3. CDR1 and CDR2 from the germline V gene are LGHDT and YNNKEL (reference sequence). The CDR3 contains 16 residues. The CDR3 sequence: CASSPGLAGVTDTQYF. CDR3 DNA: TGTGCCAGCAGCCCGGGACTAGCGGGAGTTACAGATACGCAGTATTTT.

A remark on this clone: Other DNA sequences in the same sample also yield this CDR3. The chain links TRBV2 to TRBJ2-7, with D possibly TRBD2 on 5 matching bases. Trimming pared 6 bases from V and 4 bases from J, leaving 13 bases between. CDR1 is SNHLY and CDR2 is FYNNEI in the germline V gene. This CDR3 spans 13 amino acids. Here the CDR3 DNA reads TGTGCCAGCAGCAGTGGGCGGGCGTACGAGCAGTACTTC. Translating it yields CASSSGRAYEQYF.